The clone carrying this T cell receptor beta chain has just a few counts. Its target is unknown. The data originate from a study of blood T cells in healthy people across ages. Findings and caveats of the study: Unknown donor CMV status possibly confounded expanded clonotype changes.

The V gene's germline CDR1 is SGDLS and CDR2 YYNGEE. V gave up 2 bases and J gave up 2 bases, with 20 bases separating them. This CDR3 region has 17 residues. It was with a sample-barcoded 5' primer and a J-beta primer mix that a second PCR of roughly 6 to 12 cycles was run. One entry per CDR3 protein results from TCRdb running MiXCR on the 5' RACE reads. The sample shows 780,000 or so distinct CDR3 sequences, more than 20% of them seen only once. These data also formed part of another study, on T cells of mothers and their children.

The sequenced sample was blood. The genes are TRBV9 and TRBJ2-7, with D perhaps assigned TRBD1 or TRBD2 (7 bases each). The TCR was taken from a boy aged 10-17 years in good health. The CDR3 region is CASSVSGRGTEPYEQYF. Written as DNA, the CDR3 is TGTGCCAGCAGCGTTTCGGGGAGGGGGACAGAGCCCTACGAGCAGTACTTC.